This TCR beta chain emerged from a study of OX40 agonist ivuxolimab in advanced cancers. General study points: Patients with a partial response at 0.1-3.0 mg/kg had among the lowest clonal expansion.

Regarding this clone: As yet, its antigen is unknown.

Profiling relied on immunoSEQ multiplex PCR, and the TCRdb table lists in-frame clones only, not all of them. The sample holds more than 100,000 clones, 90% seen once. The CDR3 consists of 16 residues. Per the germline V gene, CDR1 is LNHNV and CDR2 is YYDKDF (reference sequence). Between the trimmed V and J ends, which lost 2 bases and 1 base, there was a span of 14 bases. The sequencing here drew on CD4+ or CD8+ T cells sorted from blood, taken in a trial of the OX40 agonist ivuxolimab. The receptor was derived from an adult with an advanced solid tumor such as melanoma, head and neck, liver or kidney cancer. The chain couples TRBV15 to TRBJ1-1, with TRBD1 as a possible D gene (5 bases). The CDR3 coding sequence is TGTGCCACCAGCAGACACTTGACAGCATCGAACACTGAAGCTTTCTTT. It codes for CATSRHLTASNTEAFF. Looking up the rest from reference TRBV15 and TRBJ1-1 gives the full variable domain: DAMVIQNPRYQVTQFGKPVTLSCSQTLNHNVMYWYQQKSSQAPKLLFHYYDKDFNNEADTPDNFQSRRPNTSFCFLDIRSPGLGDTAMYLCATSRHLTASNTEAFFGQGTRLTVV.